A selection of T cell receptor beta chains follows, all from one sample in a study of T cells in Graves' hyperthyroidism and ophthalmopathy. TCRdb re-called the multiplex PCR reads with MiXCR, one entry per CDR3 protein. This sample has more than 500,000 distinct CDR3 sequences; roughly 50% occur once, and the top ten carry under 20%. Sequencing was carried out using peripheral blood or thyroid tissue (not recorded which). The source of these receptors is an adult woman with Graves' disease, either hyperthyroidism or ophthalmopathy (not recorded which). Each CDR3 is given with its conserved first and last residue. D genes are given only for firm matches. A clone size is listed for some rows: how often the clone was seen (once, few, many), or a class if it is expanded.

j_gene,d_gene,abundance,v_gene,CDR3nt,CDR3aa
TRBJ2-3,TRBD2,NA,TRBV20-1,TGCAGTCCCGAGAGGGCGGGAGGGCCACATACGCAGTATTTT,CSPERAGGPHTQYF
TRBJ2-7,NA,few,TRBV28,TGTGCCAGCAGGTACAGGGATAGGAGCTCCTACGAGCAGTACTTC,CASRYRDRSSYEQYF
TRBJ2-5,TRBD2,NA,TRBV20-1,TGCAGTGCCCGAGGGACTAGCGGGAGGAAGGGAGAGACCCAGTACTTC,CSARGTSGRKGETQYF
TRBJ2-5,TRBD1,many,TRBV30,TGTGCCTGGAGTCGACAGGGAGTCGAGACCCAGTACTTC,CAWSRQGVETQYF
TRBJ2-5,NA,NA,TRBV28,TGTGCCAGCAGTTTATCGTGGCGGGAGACCCAGTACTTC,CASSLSWRETQYF
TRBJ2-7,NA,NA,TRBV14,TGTGCTCGACGCCCGACAGGAGTCTACGAGCAGTACTTC,CARRPTGVYEQYF
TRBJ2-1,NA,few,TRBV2,TGTGCCAGCAGTAATCGCGCAGGGGGGGAGCAGTTCTTC,CASSNRAGGEQFF
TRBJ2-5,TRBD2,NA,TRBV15,TGTACCACCAGCAGCATTCTTCCAGCGGGAGGGACCCAGTACTTC,CTTSSILPAGGTQYF
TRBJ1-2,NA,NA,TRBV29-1,TGCAGCGTTGAAGTCCCAGGGAGGGACGGCTACACCTTC,CSVEVPGRDGYTF
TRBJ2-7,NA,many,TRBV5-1,TGCGCCAGCAGCTTCGAGTGGAACTACGAGCAGTACTTC,CASSFEWNYEQYF
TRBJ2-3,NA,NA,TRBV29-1,TGCAGCTCTGCGGACAGAACAGATACGCAGTATTTT,CSSADRTDTQYF
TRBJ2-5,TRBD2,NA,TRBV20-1,TGCAGTGCTAGAGATGAAGGGGTAGCGGGGGGGGGCGAGACCCAGTACTTC,CSARDEGVAGGGETQYF
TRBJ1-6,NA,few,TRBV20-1,TGCAGTGCTAGAGGGGCCGGGACGGGTAATTCACCCCTCCACTTT,CSARGAGTGNSPLHF
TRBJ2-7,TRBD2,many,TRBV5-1,TGTGCCAGCAGCTTGGCCGCGGGGGGATACGAGCAGTACTTC,CASSLAAGGYEQYF
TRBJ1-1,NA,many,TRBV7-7,TGTGCTAGCAGCGCCTGGGACGGCCTAAACGAAGCTTTCTTT,CASSAWDGLNEAFF
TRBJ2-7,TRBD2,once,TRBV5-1,TGCGCCAGCAGATTTGGACTAGCGGGAGAGAACTACGAGCAGTACTTC,CASRFGLAGENYEQYF
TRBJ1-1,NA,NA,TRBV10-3,TGTGCCATCATGGGATCCAACACTGAAGCTTTCTTT,CAIMGSNTEAFF
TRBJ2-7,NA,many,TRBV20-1,TGCAGTGCCACCAGTATTACTAAGGGGGTATACGAGCAGTACTTC,CSATSITKGVYEQYF
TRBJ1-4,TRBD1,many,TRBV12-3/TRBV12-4,TGTGCCAGCAGTCCGCGACAGGGAATTGATGAAAAACTGTTTTTT,CASSPRQGIDEKLFF
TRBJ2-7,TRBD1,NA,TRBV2,TGTGCCAGCAGGGCCGCGGGACAGGGGGCATACGGGCAGTACTTC,CASRAAGQGAYGQYF
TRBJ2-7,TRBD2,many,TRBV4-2,TGTGCCAGCAGCAAGCCAGGGACTAGCGAATCCTACGAGCAGTACTTC,CASSKPGTSESYEQYF
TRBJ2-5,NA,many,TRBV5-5,TGTGCCAGCAGCTTGGTCCTCCTCCAAGAGACCCAGTACTTC,CASSLVLLQETQYF
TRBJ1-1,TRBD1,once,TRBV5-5,TGTGCCAGCAGCTTGACAGGGGTATGGACTGAAGCTTTCTTT,CASSLTGVWTEAFF
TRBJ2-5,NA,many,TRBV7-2,TGTGCCAGCAGCTTAGGGGGCGGCGTTCAAGAGACCCAGTACTTC,CASSLGGGVQETQYF
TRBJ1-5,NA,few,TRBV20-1,TGCAGTGCTGAGGACAGTTTCAATCAGCCCCAGCATTTT,CSAEDSFNQPQHF
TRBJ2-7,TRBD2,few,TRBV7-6,TGTGCCAGCAGGTTTAGAGCGGGAGAAGGAGACTACGAGCAGTACTTC,CASRFRAGEGDYEQYF
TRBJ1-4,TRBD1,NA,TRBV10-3,TGTGCCATCAGTGAGTTGCAGGGACAGAATGAAAAACTGTTTTTT,CAISELQGQNEKLFF
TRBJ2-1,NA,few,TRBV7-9,TGTGCCAGCAGCTCCGGGCTAGCCATAAATGAGCAGTTCTTC,CASSSGLAINEQFF
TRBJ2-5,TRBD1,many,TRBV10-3,TGTGCCATCAGAGGGACAGTTGAAGAGACCCAGTACTTC,CAIRGTVEETQYF
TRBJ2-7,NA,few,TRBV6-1,TGTGCCAGCGGCCCCAGGTTTTTCGCCTACGAGCAGTACTTC,CASGPRFFAYEQYF
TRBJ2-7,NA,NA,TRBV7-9,TGTGCCAGCAGCGTACAGTACGAGCAGTACTTC,CASSVQYEQYF
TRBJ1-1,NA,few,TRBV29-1,TGCAGCGTGAGAGACATCGTTGAAGCTTTCTTT,CSVRDIVEAFF
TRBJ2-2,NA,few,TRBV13,TGTGCCAGCAGCTTAGGGTCGGCTGCGGGAAGGACCGGGGAGCTGTTTTTT,CASSLGSAAGRTGELFF
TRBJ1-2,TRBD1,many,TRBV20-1,TGCAGTGCTAGAGATCGGAAGGGGGCCAATTACTATGGCTACACCTTC,CSARDRKGANYYGYTF
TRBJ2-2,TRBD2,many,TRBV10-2,TGCGCCAGCAGAGCGGGAGGTGATACCGGGGAGCTGTTTTTT,CASRAGGDTGELFF
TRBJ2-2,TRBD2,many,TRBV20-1,TGCAGTGCTAGACAAAGCGGGAGCGGGGAGCTGTTTTTT,CSARQSGSGELFF
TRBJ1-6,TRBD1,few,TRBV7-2,TGTGCCAGCAGGAAACGACAGGGGTTGGATTCACCCCTCCACTTT,CASRKRQGLDSPLHF
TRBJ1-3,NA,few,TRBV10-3,TGTGCCACCTCACAGGGCCACTCTGGAAACACCATATATTTT,CATSQGHSGNTIYF
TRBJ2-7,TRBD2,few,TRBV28,TGTGCCAGCACCCCGGGGGGGGCTGGTTACGAGCAGTACTTC,CASTPGGAGYEQYF
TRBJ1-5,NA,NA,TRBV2,TGTGCCAGCTGGACGGTGAAAGAGACCCAGCATTTT,CASWTVKETQHF
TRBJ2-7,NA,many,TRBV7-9,TGTGCCAGCAGGGGGGCTAGTGCCTACGAGCAGTACTTC,CASRGASAYEQYF
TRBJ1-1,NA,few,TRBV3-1,TGTGCCAGCATCCTCCAGCGGGGGGATAACACTGAAGCTTTCTTT,CASILQRGDNTEAFF
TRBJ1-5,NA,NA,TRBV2,TGTGCCAGCAGTGAAGACGGATGGGGTAGCAATCAGCCCCAGCATTTT,CASSEDGWGSNQPQHF
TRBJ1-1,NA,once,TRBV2,TGTGCCAGCAACGAGAAAGGGTACACTGAAGCTTTCTTT,CASNEKGYTEAFF
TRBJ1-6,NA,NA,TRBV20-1,TGCAGTGCCCCGAGGACAGCAAATTCACCCCTCCACTTT,CSAPRTANSPLHF
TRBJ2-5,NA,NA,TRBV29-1,TGCAGCCCCTTGGGGCAGCCAGAGACCCAGTACTTC,CSPLGQPETQYF
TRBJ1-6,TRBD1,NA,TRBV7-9,TGTGCCAGCAGCTTGGCAGGGGGAGGTAATTCACCCCTCCACTTT,CASSLAGGGNSPLHF
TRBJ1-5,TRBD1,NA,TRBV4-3,TGCGCCAGCAGGGAAAGACAGGGGGCAAATCCCCAGCATTTT,CASRERQGANPQHF
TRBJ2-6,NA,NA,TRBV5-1,TGCGCCAGCAGGTTTGGACAGTCCTCTGGGGCCAACGTCCTGACTTTC,CASRFGQSSGANVLTF
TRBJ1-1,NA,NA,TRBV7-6,TGTGCCAGCAGCCAAGTGGTTGGACGGGCGAACACTGAAGCTTTCTTT,CASSQVVGRANTEAFF
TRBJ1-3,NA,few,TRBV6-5,TGTGCCAGCAGTCCTCACGGCGCGGGCTCTGGAAACACCATATATTTT,CASSPHGAGSGNTIYF
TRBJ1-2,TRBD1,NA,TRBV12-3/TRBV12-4,TGTGCCAGCAGCCACCTCGGGACAGATACTAACTATGGCTACACCTTC,CASSHLGTDTNYGYTF
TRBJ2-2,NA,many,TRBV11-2,TGTGCCAGCAGCACACACGAGCTCGGCGGGGAGCTGTTTTTT,CASSTHELGGELFF
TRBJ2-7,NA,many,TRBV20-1,TGCAGTGCTAGGGCCGGGATCCTCTACGAGCAGTACTTC,CSARAGILYEQYF